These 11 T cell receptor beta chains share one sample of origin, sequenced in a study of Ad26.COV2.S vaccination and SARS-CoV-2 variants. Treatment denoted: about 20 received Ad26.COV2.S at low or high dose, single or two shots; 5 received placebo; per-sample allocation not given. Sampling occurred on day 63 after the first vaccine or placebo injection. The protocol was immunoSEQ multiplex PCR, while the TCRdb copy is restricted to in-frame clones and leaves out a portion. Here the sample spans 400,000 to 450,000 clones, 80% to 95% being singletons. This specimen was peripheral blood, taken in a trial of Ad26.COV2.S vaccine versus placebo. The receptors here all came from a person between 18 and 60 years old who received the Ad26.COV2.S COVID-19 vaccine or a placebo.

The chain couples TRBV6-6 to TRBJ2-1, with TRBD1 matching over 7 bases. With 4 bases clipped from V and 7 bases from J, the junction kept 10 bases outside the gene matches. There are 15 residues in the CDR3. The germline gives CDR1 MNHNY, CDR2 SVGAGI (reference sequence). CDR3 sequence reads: CASSFYRDSSNEQFF. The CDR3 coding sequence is TGTGCCAGCAGTTTTTACCGGGACAGTTCTAATGAGCAGTTCTTC.

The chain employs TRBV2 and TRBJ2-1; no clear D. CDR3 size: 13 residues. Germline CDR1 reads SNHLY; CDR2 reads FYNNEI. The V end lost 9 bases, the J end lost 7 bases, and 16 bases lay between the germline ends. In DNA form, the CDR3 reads TGTGCCAGTTTAGGGAACTTGGAGAATGAGCAGTTCTTC. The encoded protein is CASLGNLENEQFF.

The CDR3 spells CASSLSRVGLAGDEQFF. Here the CDR3 DNA reads TGTGCCAGCAGTTTATCCCGTGTAGGGCTAGCGGGAGATGAGCAGTTCTTC. The V call is TRBV28, the J call TRBJ2-1, with 10 bases identical to TRBD2. V was clipped by 1 base and J by 8 bases; unmatched bases: 11. Germline assignment: CDR1 MDHEN and CDR2 SYDVKM. This CDR3 is 17 amino acids long.

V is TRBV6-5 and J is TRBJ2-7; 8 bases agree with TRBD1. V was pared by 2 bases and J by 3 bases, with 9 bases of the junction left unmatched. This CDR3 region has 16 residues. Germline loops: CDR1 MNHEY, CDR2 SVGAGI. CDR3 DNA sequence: TGTGCCAGCAGTTACCATGGACAGGGTTTTCACTACGAGCAGTACTTC. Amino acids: CASSYHGQGFHYEQYF.

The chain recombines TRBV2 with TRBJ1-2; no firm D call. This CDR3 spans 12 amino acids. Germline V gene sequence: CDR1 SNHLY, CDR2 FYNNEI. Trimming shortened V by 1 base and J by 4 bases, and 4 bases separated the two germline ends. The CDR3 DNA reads TGTGCCAGCAGTGAAGAACCCTATGGCTACACCTTC. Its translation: CASSEEPYGYTF.

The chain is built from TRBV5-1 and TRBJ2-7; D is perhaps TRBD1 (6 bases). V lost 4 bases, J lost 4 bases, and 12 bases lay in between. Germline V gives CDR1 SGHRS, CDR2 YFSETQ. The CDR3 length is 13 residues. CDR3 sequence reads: CASSPGTFYEQYF. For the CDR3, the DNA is TGCGCCAGCAGCCCGGGGACATTTTACGAGCAGTACTTC.

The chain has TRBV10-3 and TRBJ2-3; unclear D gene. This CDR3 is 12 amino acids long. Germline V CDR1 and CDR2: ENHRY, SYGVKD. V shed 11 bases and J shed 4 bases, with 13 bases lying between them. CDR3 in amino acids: CAVGAQPDTQYF. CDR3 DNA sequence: TGTGCCGTAGGCGCCCAACCAGATACGCAGTATTTT.

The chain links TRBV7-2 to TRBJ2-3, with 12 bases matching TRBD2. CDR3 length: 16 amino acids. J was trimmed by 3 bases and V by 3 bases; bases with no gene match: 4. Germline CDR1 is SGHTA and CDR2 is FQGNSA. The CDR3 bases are TGTGCCAGCAGCTTCCGACTAGCGGGAGTGACAGATACGCAGTATTTT. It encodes CASSFRLAGVTDTQYF.

The CDR3 nucleotides read TGTGCCAGCAGTGAATATCGGTGGTCGAACACTGAAGCTTTCTTT. It codes for CASSEYRWSNTEAFF. The chain is built from TRBV25-1 and TRBJ1-1; D unresolved. Germline CDR1 and CDR2: MGHDK and SYGVNS. The V end lost 0 bases, the J end lost 1 base, and 9 bases lay between the germline ends. The CDR3 sequence is 15 residues long.

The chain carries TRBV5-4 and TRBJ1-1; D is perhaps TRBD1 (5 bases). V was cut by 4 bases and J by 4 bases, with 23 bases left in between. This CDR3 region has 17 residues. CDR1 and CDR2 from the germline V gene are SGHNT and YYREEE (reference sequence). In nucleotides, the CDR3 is TGTGCCAGCAGCCCAACTCCGACCGGGGTCGGGGGCACTGAAGCTTTCTTT. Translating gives CASSPTPTGVGGTEAFF.

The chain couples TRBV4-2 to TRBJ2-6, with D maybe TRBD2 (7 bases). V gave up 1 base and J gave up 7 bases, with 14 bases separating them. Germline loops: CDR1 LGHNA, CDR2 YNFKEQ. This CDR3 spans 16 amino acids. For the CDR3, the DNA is TGTGCCAGCAGCCAAGTGGAGGGGGAGGGCGCCAACGTCCTGACTTTC. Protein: CASSQVEGEGANVLTF.